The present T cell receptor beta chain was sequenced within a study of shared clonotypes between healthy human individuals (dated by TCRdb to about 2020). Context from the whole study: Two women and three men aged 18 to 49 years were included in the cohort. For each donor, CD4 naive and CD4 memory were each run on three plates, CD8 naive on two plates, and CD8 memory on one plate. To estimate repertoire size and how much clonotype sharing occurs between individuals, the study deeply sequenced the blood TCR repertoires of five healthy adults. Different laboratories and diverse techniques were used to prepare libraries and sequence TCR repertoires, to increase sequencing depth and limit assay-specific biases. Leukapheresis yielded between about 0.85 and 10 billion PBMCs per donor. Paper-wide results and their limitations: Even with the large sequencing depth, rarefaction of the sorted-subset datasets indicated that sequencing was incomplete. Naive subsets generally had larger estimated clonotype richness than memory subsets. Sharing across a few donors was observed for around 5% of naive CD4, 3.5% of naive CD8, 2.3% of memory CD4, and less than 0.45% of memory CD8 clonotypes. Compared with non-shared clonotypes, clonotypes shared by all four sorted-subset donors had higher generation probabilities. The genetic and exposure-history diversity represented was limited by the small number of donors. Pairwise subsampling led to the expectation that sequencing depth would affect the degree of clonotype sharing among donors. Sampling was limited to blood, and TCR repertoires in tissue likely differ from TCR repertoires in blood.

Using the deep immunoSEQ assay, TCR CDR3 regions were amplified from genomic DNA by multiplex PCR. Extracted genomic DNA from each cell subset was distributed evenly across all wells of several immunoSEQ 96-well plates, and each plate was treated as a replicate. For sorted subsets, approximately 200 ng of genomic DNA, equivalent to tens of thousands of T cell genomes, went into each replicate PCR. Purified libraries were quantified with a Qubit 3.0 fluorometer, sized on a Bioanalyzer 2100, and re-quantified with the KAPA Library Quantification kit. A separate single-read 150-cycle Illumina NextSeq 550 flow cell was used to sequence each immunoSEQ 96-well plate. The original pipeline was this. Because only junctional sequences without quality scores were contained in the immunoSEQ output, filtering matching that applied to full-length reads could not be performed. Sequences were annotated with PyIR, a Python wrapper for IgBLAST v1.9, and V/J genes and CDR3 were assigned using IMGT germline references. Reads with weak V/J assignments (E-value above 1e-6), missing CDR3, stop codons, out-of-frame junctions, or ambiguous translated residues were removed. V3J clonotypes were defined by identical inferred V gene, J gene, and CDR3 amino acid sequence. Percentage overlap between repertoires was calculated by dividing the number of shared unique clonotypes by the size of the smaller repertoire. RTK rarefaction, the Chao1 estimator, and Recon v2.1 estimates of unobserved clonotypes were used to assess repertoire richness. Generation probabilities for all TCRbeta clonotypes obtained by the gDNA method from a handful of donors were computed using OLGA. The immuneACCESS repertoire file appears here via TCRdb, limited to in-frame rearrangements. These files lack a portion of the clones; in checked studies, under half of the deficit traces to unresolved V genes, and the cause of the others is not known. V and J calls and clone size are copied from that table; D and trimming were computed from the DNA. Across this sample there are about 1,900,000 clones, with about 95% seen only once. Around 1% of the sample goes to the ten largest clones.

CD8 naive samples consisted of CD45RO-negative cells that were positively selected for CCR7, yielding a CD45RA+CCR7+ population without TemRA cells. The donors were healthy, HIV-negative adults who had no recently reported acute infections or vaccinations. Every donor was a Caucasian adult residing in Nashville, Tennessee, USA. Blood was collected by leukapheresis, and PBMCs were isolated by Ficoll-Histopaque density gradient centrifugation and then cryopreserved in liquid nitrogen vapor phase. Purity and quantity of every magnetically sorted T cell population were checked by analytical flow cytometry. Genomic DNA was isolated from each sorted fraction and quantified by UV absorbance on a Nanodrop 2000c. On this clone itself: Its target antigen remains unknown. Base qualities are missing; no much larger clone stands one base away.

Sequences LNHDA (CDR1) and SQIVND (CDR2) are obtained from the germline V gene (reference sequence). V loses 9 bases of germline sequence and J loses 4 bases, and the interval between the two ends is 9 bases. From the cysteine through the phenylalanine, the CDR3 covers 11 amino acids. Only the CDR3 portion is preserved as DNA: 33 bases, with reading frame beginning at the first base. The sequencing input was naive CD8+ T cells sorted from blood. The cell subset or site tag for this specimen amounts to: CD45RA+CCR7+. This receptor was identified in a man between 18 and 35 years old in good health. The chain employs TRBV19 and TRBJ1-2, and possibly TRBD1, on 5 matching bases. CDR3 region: CASRESYGYTF. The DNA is TGTGCCAGCAGGGAAAGCTATGGCTACACCTTC.